Included here is one T cell receptor beta chain sequence, with context. No cognate antigen has been identified for it. No base-level quality is on record; no much larger clone is a single base apart. The junction carries 12 bases between V and J, which are trimmed by 3 bases and 4 bases respectively. The germline V gene provides CDR1 MGHDK and CDR2 SYGVNS. CDR3 length: 15 amino acids, cysteine to phenylalanine. Left in the record is the CDR3 DNA by itself, 45 bases read in frame from the first base. Library method: the immunoSEQ multiplex PCR assay. TCRdb obtained this table from immuneACCESS and retained in-frame rearrangements with V and J assigned. These tables miss some clones; where compared with another copy, unresolved V genes account for less than half of the shortfall, and the remainder is unexplained. The sample profile shows 80,000 or so clones; around nine tenths of them were found once. The ten largest clones take up about 5.5% of the sample.

This sample is drawn from a study of control samples from healthy donors and cancer patients (dated by TCRdb to 2018 to 2020). The rearrangement joined TRBV25-1 to TRBJ2-2, with the D segment identity uncertain. The clonotype originates from a middle-aged man in good health. Material: blood. The DNA sequence is TGTGCCAGCAGTGACAGGCCTCCCCTCACCGGGGAGCTGTTTTTT. It specifies CASSDRPPLTGELFF.